The source of this T cell receptor beta chain is a study of T cell changes during pregnancy in multiple sclerosis. Libraries were prepared by immunoSEQ multiplex PCR; TCRdb keeps only in-frame clonotypes and omits some of them. The table records around 62,000 clones, 90% of them present only once. This clone has a handful of counts. Sample: peripheral blood, taken in the third trimester of pregnancy. The TCR was taken from a female donor with multiple sclerosis, enrolled in a pregnancy study.

The CDR3 loop reads CANSMTGSNTEAFF. The CDR3 DNA follows: TGTGCCAACTCCATGACAGGGTCGAACACTGAAGCTTTCTTT. The rearrangement joins TRBV10-3 to TRBJ1-1; TRBD1 matches at 7 bases. The CDR3 is 14 amino acids. Germline CDR1 and CDR2: ENHRY and SYGVKD. The V segment lost 10 bases and the J segment 1 base; nucleotides outside the gene matches: 9.